The TCR beta chain under discussion was sequenced for a study of identifying expanded T cells in peripheral blood. Findings of the study overall: Clone count variance between approximately two-week samples rose with total template count. Differentially abundant clones: around 1.2 between replicates, 15 to 17 at 2 to 3 weeks, less than 20 at four.

The CDR3 contains 15 residues. V was clipped by 5 bases and J by 5 bases; unmatched bases: 4. CDR1 SGHRS and CDR2 YFSETQ come from the germline V gene. The data were produced by immunoSEQ multiplex PCR, yet TCRdb's version contains in-frame clones alone and is incomplete. This repertoire shows about 82,000 clones, 70% to 90% found once; its top ten account for 7.3%. Collection occurred without any documented infections or immune events in donors. Details on this clone: Its antigen is not known.

Sequencing input: blood. This TCR was recovered from a person aged 18 to 70 in good health. The chain links TRBV5-1 to TRBJ2-5; TRBD2 agrees at 15 bases. CDR3 in DNA: TGCGCCAGCAGAGTAGGGACTAGCGGGAGGGAGACCCAGTACTTC. Translated: CASRVGTSGRETQYF.